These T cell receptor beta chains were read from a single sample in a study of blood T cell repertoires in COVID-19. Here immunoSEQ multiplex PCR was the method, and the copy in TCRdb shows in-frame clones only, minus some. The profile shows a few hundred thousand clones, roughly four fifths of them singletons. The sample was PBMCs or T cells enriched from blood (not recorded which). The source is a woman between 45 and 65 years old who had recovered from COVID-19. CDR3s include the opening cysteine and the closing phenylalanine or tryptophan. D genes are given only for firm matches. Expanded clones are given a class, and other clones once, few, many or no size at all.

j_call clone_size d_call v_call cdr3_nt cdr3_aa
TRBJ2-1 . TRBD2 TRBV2 TGTGCCAGCGGGACTAGCGGGAAGTACAATGAGCAGTTCTTC CASGTSGKYNEQFF
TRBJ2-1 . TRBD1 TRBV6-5 TGTGCCAGCAGGGACAGGGGGTACAATGAGCAGTTCTTC CASRDRGYNEQFF
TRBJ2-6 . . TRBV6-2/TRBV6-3 TGTGCCAGCAGTTACTCGACAGGTGGGGCCAACGTCCTGACTTTC CASSYSTGGANVLTF
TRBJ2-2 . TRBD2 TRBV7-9 TGTGCCAGCAGCAGTCGAGCGGGGCAAAACACCGGGGAGCTGTTTTTT CASSSRAGQNTGELFF
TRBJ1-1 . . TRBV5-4 TGTGCCAGCAGCTTGCAGGGGAGCCTCCGAACGGCTTTCTTT CASSLQGSLRTAFF
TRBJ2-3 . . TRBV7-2 TGTGCCAGCAGCTTAACTGACTTCTCACCACCGCGGCAGTATTTT CASSLTDFSPPRQYF
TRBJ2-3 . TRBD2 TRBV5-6 TGTGCCAGCAGCTCAGCCTCCGGGACTAGCGGGAGAGATACGCAGTATTTT CASSSASGTSGRDTQYF
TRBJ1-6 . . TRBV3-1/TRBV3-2 TGTGCCAGCAGCCAAGTTCAGGGCCTCAATTCACCCCTCCACTTT CASSQVQGLNSPLHF
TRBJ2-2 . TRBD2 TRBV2 TGTGCCAGCAGAGAAACTAGCGGGAGAGGCACCGGGGAGCTGTTTTTT CASRETSGRGTGELFF
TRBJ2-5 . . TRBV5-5 TGTGCCAGCAGCTCTTGGCACCAAGAGACCCAGTACTTC CASSSWHQETQYF
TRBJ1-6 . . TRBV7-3 TGTGCCAGCAGCGCCGCAGGGCTCGGGAGAGGTTCACCCCTCCACTTT CASSAAGLGRGSPLHF
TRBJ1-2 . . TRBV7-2 TGTGCCAGCAGCTTACCCCCACAGACGGGAGGGACAACTTACACCTTC CASSLPPQTGGTTYTF
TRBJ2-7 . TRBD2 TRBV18 TGTGCCAGCTCCACCGCGGGGGGATCTCGGGAGCAGTACTTC CASSTAGGSREQYF
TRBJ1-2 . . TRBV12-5 TGTGCTAGTGGTTTGGTACCAGGGGTAATTAGCGGCTACACCTTC CASGLVPGVISGYTF
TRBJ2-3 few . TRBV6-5 TGTGCCAGCACTATAGGGGGAGATACGCAGTATTTT CASTIGGDTQYF
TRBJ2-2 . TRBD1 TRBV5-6 TGTGCCAGCAGCCCTACCGGGACAGGGTTCACCGGGGAGCTGTTTTTT CASSPTGTGFTGELFF
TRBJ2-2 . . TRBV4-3 TGCGCCAGCAGCCAAGAGTTTCCGCAGGGACTGTTCACCGGGGAGCTGTTTTTT CASSQEFPQGLFTGELFF
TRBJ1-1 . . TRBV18 TGTGCCAGCTCACCACTCGGCAGGAAGAACACTGAAGCTTTCTTT CASSPLGRKNTEAFF
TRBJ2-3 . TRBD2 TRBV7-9 TGTGCCAGCAAACTAGCGGGGGGTTCATTAGATACGCAGTATTTT CASKLAGGSLDTQYF
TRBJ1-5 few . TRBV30 TGTGCCTGGACGACTGGGGGCTGGAATCAGCCCCAGCATTTT CAWTTGGWNQPQHF
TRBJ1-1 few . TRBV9 TGTGCCAGCAGCGTAGCCAGTGGTACAGGGCCTTCCGCTGAAGCTTTCTTT CASSVASGTGPSAEAFF
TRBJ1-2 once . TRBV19 TGTGCCAGTAGTATCAGACAAGGGGATGGCTACACCTTC CASSIRQGDGYTF
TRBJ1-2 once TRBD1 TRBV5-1 TGCGCCAGCAGCTCCTCGACAGGGTCCGTGGGAGGTGGCTACACCTTC CASSSSTGSVGGGYTF
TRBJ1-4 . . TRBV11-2 TGTGCCAGCAGCCCATCTGTACTGACTAATGAAAAACTGTTTTTT CASSPSVLTNEKLFF
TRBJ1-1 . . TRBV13 TGTGCCAGCACCCTAGGGCAGGGGAAAGAGGCTTTCTTT CASTLGQGKEAFF
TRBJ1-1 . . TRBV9 TGTGCCAGCAGCGTTCTAGGCGCCGGGTCAAACACTGAAGCTTTCTTT CASSVLGAGSNTEAFF
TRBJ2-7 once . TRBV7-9 TGTGCCAGCAGCTTAGCGAGCGTAGGAACCACCTACGAGCAGTACTTC CASSLASVGTTYEQYF
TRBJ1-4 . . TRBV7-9 TGTGCCAGCAGCTTAGAGGCAGGGAATGAAAAACTGTTTTTT CASSLEAGNEKLFF
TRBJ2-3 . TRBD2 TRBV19 TGTGCCAGTAGTACGGGGGGATCCCTGGCTTGGGCGCAGTATTTT CASSTGGSLAWAQYF
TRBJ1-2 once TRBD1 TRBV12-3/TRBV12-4 TGTGCCAGCAGTTTCGGGACAGTTGGTGGCTACACCTTC CASSFGTVGGYTF
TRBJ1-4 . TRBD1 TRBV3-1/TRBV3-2 TGTGCCAGCAGCCCCAGTACGGGACAGGGAGGAAAACTGTTTTTT CASSPSTGQGGKLFF
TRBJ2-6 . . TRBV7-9 TGTGCCAGCAGACCCGGACAAGTCTCTGGGGCCAACGTCCTGACTTTC CASRPGQVSGANVLTF
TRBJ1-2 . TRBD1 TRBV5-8 TGTGCCAGCAGTAACCCGGGACAGGGGAATTATGGCTACACCTTC CASSNPGQGNYGYTF
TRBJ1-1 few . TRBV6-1 TGTGCCAGCAGTGAAGTCTCCCAGTGGGAAGCTTTCTTT CASSEVSQWEAFF
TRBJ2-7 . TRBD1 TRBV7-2 TGTGCCAGCAGCTTAGCTGGACAGGCCTACGAGCAGTACTTC CASSLAGQAYEQYF
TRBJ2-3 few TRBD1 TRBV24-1 TGTGCCACCAGTGGGCCGGGACAGGGCACAGATACGCAGTATTTT CATSGPGQGTDTQYF
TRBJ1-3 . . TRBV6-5 TGTGCCAGCAGTTCGGGGGCTGGAAACACCATATATTTT CASSSGAGNTIYF
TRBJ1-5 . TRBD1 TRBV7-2 TGTGCCAGCAGCTTACAAGGGACAGGGCCGCAGCCCCAGCATTTT CASSLQGTGPQPQHF
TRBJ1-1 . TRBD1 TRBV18 TGTGCCAGCTCACCTATCAACGACAGGGCGAACACTGAAGCTTTCTTT CASSPINDRANTEAFF
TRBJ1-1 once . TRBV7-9 TGTGCCAGCAGCTTAGTTTTAGGGGCGGGGGGAACTGAAGCTTTCTTT CASSLVLGAGGTEAFF
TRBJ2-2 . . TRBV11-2 TGTGCCAGCAGCTCCGGGACAAAGAACACCGGGGAGCTGTTTTTT CASSSGTKNTGELFF
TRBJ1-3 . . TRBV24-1 TGTGCCCCCACAGCGATCTCTGGAAACACCATATATTTT CAPTAISGNTIYF
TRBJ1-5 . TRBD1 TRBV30 TGTGCCTGGGGGGACAGGGGGAGTCAGCCCCAGCATTTT CAWGDRGSQPQHF
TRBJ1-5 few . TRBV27 TGTGCCAGCAGTTTATCTCGGAGCAATCAGCCCCAGCATTTT CASSLSRSNQPQHF